The entry that follows covers one T cell receptor (beta chain) sequence. The antigen is unknown. The data belong to a study of T-cell memory formation after mild COVID-19. Study-wide results and caveats: There was a balanced CD4/CD8 profile in clones contracting day 15 to 85, and later expanders leaned CD4+.

Researchers used 5'RACE with constant-segment primers to make TCR alpha and TCR beta cDNA libraries that carry sample barcodes and UMIs. TCRdb itself ran the 5' RACE reads through MiXCR, one entry per CDR3 protein. The repertoire holds more than 350,000 distinct CDR3 sequences, with more than 15% as singletons. V was cut by 5 bases and J by 4 bases, with 14 bases left in between. This CDR3 is 14 amino acids long. Sequencing used PBMCs or a T cell subset sorted from them (not recorded which). V gene TRBV12-3 or TRBV12-4 combines with J gene TRBJ1-2, with D perhaps matching TRBD1 (5 bases). This TCR was sampled from a man aged 18 to 29 who had mild COVID-19 (a few samples of this study predate the infection). Cell type and time point are not known. The CDR3: CASSTLGGTYGYTF. The CDR3 nucleotides read TGTGCCAGCAGTACGCTGGGGGGAACCTATGGCTACACCTTC.